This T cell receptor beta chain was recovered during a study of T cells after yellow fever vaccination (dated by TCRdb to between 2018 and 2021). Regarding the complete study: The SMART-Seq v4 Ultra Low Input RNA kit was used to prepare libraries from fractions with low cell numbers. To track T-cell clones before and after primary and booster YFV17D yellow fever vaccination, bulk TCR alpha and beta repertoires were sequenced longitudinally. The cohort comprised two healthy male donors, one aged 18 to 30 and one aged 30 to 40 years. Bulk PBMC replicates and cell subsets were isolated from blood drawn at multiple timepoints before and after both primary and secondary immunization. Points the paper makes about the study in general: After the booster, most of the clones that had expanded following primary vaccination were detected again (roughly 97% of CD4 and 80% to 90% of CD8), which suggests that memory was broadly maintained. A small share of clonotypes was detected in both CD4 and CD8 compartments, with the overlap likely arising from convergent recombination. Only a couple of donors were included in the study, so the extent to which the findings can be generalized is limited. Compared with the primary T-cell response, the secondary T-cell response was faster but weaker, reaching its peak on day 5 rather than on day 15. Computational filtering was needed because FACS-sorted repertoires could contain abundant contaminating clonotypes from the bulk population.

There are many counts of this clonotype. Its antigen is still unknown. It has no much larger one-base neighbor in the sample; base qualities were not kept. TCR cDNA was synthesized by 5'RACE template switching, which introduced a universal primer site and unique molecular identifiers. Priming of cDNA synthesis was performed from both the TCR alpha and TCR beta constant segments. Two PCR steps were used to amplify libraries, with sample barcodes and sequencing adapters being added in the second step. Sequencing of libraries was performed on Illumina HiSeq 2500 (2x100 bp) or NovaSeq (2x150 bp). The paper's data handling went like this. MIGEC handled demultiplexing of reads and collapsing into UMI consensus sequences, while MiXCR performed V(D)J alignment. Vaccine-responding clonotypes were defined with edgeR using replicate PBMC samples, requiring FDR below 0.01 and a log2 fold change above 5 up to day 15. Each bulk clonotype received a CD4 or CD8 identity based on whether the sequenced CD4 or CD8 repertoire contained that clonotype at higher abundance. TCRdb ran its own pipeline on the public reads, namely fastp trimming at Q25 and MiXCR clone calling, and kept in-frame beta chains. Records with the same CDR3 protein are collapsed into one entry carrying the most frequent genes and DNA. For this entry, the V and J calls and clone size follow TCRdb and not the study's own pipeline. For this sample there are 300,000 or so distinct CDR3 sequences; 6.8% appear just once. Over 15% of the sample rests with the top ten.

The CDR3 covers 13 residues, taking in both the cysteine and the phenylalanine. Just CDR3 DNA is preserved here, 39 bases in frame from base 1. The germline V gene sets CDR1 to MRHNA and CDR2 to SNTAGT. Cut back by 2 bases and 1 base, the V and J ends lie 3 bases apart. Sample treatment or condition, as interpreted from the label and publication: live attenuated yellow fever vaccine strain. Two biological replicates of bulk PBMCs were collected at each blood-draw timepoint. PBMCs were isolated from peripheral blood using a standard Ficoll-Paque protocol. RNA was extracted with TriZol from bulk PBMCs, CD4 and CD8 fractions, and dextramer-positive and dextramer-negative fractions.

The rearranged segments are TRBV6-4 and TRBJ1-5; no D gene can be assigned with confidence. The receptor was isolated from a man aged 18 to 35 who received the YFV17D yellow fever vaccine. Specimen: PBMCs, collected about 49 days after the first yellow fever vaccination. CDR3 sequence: CASSDGSNQPQHF. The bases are TGTGCCAGCAGTGACGGGAGCAATCAGCCCCAGCATTTT.